The rows below give T cell receptor beta chains drawn from one sample of a study of blood T cell repertoires in COVID-19. Using immunoSEQ multiplex PCR, the repertoire was profiled, and TCRdb retains in-frame clones only, with some absent. The sample holds about 360,000 clones, about 88% seen once. The material sequenced was peripheral blood. These receptors originate from a human donor in a cohort sampled during active COVID-19. Each CDR3 is given with its conserved first and last residue. D genes are given only for firm matches. Expanded clones get a size class; other rows say once, few or many, or leave the size out.

clone_size j_call v_call d_call cdr3_aa cdr3_nt
once TRBJ1-6 TRBV5-1 NA CASSLGAGENSPLHF TGCGCCAGCAGCTTGGGGGCAGGGGAGAATTCACCCCTCCACTTT
NA TRBJ2-7 TRBV2 NA CASRGIGASDSNEQYF TGTGCCAGCAGGGGGATAGGGGCTTCCGATTCTAACGAGCAGTACTTC
NA TRBJ1-1 TRBV18 NA CASSPIQGLETEAFF TGTGCCAGCTCACCAATTCAGGGTCTAGAGACTGAAGCTTTCTTT
NA TRBJ2-3 TRBV7-8 TRBD2 CASSRGRGGNTDTQYF TGTGCCAGCAGCCGGGGACGGGGGGGGAACACAGATACGCAGTATTTT
NA TRBJ1-5 TRBV19 NA CAGGDQPQHF TGTGCCGGAGGGGATCAGCCCCAGCATTTT
NA TRBJ2-5 TRBV7-8 TRBD2 CASSLVGLAGGRKETQYF TGTGCCAGCAGCTTAGTGGGGCTAGCGGGAGGGAGAAAAGAGACCCAGTACTTC
NA TRBJ1-2 TRBV10-3 NA CAISEGTYGYTF TGTGCCATCAGTGAGGGGACATATGGCTACACCTTC
few TRBJ1-1 TRBV6-5 NA CASSYGRNTEAFF TGTGCCAGCAGTTACGGTAGGAACACTGAAGCTTTCTTT
NA TRBJ2-6 TRBV28 NA CASSLLRVGANVLTF TGTGCCAGCAGTTTACTCAGGGTCGGGGCCAACGTCCTGACTTTC
once TRBJ2-7 TRBV5-1 NA CASSLEPPTGEDEQYF TGCGCCAGCAGCTTGGAACCCCCTACAGGGGAGGACGAGCAGTACTTC
NA TRBJ1-5 TRBV28 NA CASSDGGVHSNQPQHF TGTGCCAGCAGTGATGGGGGGGTGCATAGCAATCAGCCCCAGCATTTT
NA TRBJ2-1 TRBV11-2 TRBD2 CASSLGLAGGYNEQFF TGTGCCAGCAGCTTAGGACTAGCGGGAGGTTATAATGAGCAGTTCTTC
NA TRBJ2-5 TRBV6-1 TRBD2 CASSEGLAGSETQYF TGTGCCAGCAGTGAAGGGCTAGCGGGATCGGAGACCCAGTACTTC
NA TRBJ2-7 TRBV2 TRBD1 CASTGTATYEQYF TGTGCCAGCACTGGGACAGCGACCTACGAGCAGTACTTC
NA TRBJ2-2 TRBV18 NA CASSPLTGTGELFF TGTGCCAGCTCACCACTTACGGGGACCGGGGAGCTGTTTTTT
once TRBJ1-4 TRBV9 NA CASSPRGGAGLFF TGTGCCAGCAGCCCCCGGGGAGGGGCAGGGCTGTTTTTT
NA TRBJ1-6 TRBV15 NA CATSRDRRPSLHF TGTGCCACCAGCAGAGATCGGCGGCCGAGCCTCCACTTT
NA TRBJ2-7 TRBV19 NA CASSILSGTGSGEQYF TGTGCCAGTAGTATCTTATCCGGTACAGGGTCGGGCGAGCAGTACTTC
few TRBJ2-2 TRBV10-3 TRBD1 CAISDLGTGNTGELFF TGTGCCATCAGTGACCTCGGGACAGGGAACACCGGGGAGCTGTTTTTT
NA TRBJ2-3 TRBV21-1 NA CASSNEGQGAFADTQYF TGTGCCAGCAGCAATGAGGGACAGGGGGCTTTTGCAGATACGCAGTATTTT
NA TRBJ2-5 TRBV11-2 NA CASSLGRNRELLETQYF TGTGCCAGCAGCTTAGGGAGAAACAGGGAGTTGCTCGAGACCCAGTACTTC
NA TRBJ2-3 TRBV29-1 TRBD2 CSVTSRVGTDTQYF TGCAGCGTGACTAGCCGTGTTGGCACAGATACGCAGTATTTT
NA TRBJ1-5 TRBV28 NA CASSSDQPQHF TGTGCCAGCAGTTCGGATCAGCCCCAGCATTTT
once TRBJ1-6 TRBV19 TRBD1 CASSIGTPGQGNSPLHF TGTGCCAGTAGTATAGGAACTCCGGGACAGGGGAATTCACCCCTCCACTTT
NA TRBJ1-5 TRBV5-3 TRBD1 CARSLGGTGEDGNQPQHF TGTGCCAGAAGCTTGGGAGGCACAGGGGAGGATGGGAATCAGCCCCAGCATTTT
once TRBJ1-6 TRBV3-1/TRBV3-2 NA CASSRADSSPLHF TGTGCCAGCAGCCGAGCGGACAGTTCACCCCTCCACTTT
NA TRBJ2-1 TRBV27 NA CASSLRRSTYNEQFF TGTGCCAGCAGTTTAAGGAGATCAACCTACAATGAGCAGTTCTTC
NA TRBJ1-1 TRBV28 NA CASISRPTEGAFF TGTGCCAGCATCTCCCGACCCACGGAGGGAGCTTTCTTT
NA TRBJ1-3 TRBV5-1 NA CASAKGAGNTIYF TGCGCCAGCGCCAAAGGGGCTGGAAACACCATATATTTT
NA TRBJ2-7 TRBV5-1 TRBD1 CASSLDRAPYEQYF TGCGCCAGCAGCCTGGACAGGGCCCCCTACGAGCAGTACTTC
NA TRBJ2-2 TRBV11-2 NA CASSVLTVLLNTGELFF TGTGCCAGCAGCGTTTTGACAGTGCTTTTGAACACCGGGGAGCTGTTTTTT
NA TRBJ1-1 TRBV5-1 TRBD1 CASSYGTGGGVQAEAFF TGCGCCAGCAGCTACGGGACAGGGGGTGGTGTCCAGGCTGAAGCTTTCTTT
NA TRBJ1-2 TRBV3-1/TRBV3-2 TRBD1 CASSQDRGLDGYTF TGTGCCAGCAGCCAGGACAGGGGGCTTGATGGCTACACCTTC
NA TRBJ2-2 TRBV5-1 TRBD2 CASSNRLASNTGELFF TGCGCCAGCAGCAATAGACTAGCTTCGAACACCGGGGAGCTGTTTTTT
NA TRBJ1-1 TRBV6-5 NA CASSRSGTEAFF TGTGCCAGCAGCCGAAGCGGAACTGAAGCTTTCTTT
NA TRBJ2-7 TRBV7-3 TRBD2 CASSLNAGRANEQYF TGTGCCAGCAGCTTAAACGCCGGGAGGGCAAACGAGCAGTACTTC
NA TRBJ2-1 TRBV27 TRBD2 CASSLSGTSGYNEQFF TGTGCCAGCAGTTTATCCGGGACTAGCGGCTACAATGAGCAGTTCTTC
few TRBJ2-7 TRBV29-1 TRBD1 CSVGGQGSYEQYF TGCAGCGTTGGGGGACAGGGGAGCTACGAGCAGTACTTC
NA TRBJ1-2 TRBV18 NA CASSPNDNHYGYTF TGTGCCAGCTCACCAAATGACAACCACTATGGCTACACCTTC
NA TRBJ1-1 TRBV30 NA CAWSDRNTEAFF TGTGCCTGGAGTGACAGGAACACTGAAGCTTTCTTT
NA TRBJ2-1 TRBV28 NA CASSLLEAVANEQFF TGTGCCAGCAGTTTGTTGGAGGCTGTGGCGAATGAGCAGTTCTTC
NA TRBJ2-3 TRBV4-1 NA CASSQVVVTDTQYF TGCGCCAGCAGCCAAGTCGTTGTAACAGATACGCAGTATTTT
NA TRBJ1-2 TRBV6-5 TRBD1 CASSMTGSYGYTF TGTGCCAGCAGTATGACAGGGTCCTATGGCTACACCTTC
once TRBJ1-1 TRBV9 NA CASSVALPDRGNTEAFF TGTGCCAGCAGCGTAGCTCTCCCGGATCGGGGGAACACTGAAGCTTTCTTT
few TRBJ2-7 TRBV3-1/TRBV3-2 NA CASSQGTASYEQYF TGTGCCAGCAGCCAAGGTACAGCCTCCTACGAGCAGTACTTC
NA TRBJ1-5 TRBV7-9 TRBD1 CASSLNLGQGGNQPQHF TGTGCCAGCAGCTTGAACCTCGGACAGGGTGGGAATCAGCCCCAGCATTTT
NA TRBJ2-1 TRBV28 NA CASSLGSGGYNEQFF TGTGCCAGCAGTTTAGGTAGCGGTGGGTACAATGAGCAGTTCTTC
NA TRBJ2-5 TRBV25-1 NA CASRGQLYQETQYF TGTGCCAGCCGCGGGCAGCTTTACCAAGAGACCCAGTACTTC
NA TRBJ1-6 TRBV30 NA CAWSGTHNSPLHF TGTGCCTGGAGTGGGACACATAATTCACCCCTCCACTTT